The rows below give T cell receptor beta chains drawn from one sample of a study of cytomegalovirus exposure and HLA in healthy donors. Generated by immunoSEQ multiplex PCR, the TCRdb table keeps only in-frame clones and is missing some. The sample's table shows 180,000 or so clones. The sample taken for sequencing was PBMCs. Receptors were obtained from a boy between 10 and 17 years old in good health and CMV-seronegative. Both conserved end residues are part of each CDR3. D genes are given only for firm matches.

v_call	d_call	j_call	cdr3_aa	cdr3_nt
TRBV27	TRBD1	TRBJ2-7	CASGTGGGEQYF	TGTGCCAGCGGGACAGGGGGAGGGGAGCAGTACTTC
TRBV7-6	NA	TRBJ2-1	CASSLLNIYNEQFF	TGTGCCAGCAGCTTATTAAACATCTACAATGAGCAGTTCTTC
TRBV15	NA	TRBJ2-1	CATSRRVPSLNEQFF	TGTGCCACCAGCAGGCGGGTCCCGTCCTTGAATGAGCAGTTCTTC
TRBV30	NA	TRBJ1-4	CAWSAGQGRTNEKLFF	TGTGCCTGGAGTGCAGGGCAGGGTCGCACTAATGAAAAACTGTTTTTT
TRBV28	NA	TRBJ2-7	CATYNRATSYEQYF	TGTGCCACCTATAACAGGGCAACTTCCTACGAGCAGTACTTC
TRBV7-2	TRBD2	TRBJ2-1	CASSLTLTSGDNEQFF	TGTGCCAGCAGCTTAACTTTGACTAGCGGGGATAATGAGCAGTTCTTC
TRBV9	NA	TRBJ2-3	CASSDRGFADTQYF	TGTGCCAGCAGCGACCGAGGTTTTGCAGATACGCAGTATTTT
TRBV7-9	NA	TRBJ1-5	CASSRPGRPQHF	TGTGCCAGCAGTCGTCCGGGTCGGCCCCAGCATTTT
TRBV4-1	NA	TRBJ2-7	CASSQHEYEQYF	TGCGCCAGCAGCCAACACGAATACGAGCAGTACTTC
TRBV6-6	NA	TRBJ2-7	CASSPGDEQYF	TGTGCCAGCTCCCCGGGTGACGAGCAGTACTTC
TRBV9	TRBD2	TRBJ2-3	CASSARTSGYTDTQYF	TGTGCCAGCAGCGCCCGTACTAGCGGGTACACAGATACGCAGTATTTT
TRBV30	NA	TRBJ1-5	CAWTAGQGDQPQHF	TGTGCCTGGACCGCGGGGCAGGGCGATCAGCCCCAGCATTTT
TRBV28	NA	TRBJ2-5	CASSLNSWAGAQETQYF	TGTGCCAGCAGTTTAAATTCGTGGGCGGGGGCCCAAGAGACCCAGTACTTC
TRBV7-8	NA	TRBJ2-5	CASSSGGGETQYF	TGTGCCAGCAGCTCCGGGGGAGGAGAGACCCAGTACTTC
TRBV6-6	NA	TRBJ1-1	CASSSRGTEAFF	TGTGCCAGCAGCTCACGAGGCACTGAAGCTTTCTTT
TRBV11-2	NA	TRBJ2-3	CASRIPGLRSTDTQYF	TGTGCCAGCAGGATTCCGGGACTGAGAAGCACAGATACGCAGTATTTT
TRBV5-1	TRBD2	TRBJ2-5	CASSLGTLAGAKETQYF	TGCGCCAGCAGCTTGGGAACACTAGCGGGGGCAAAAGAGACCCAGTACTTC
TRBV12-5	NA	TRBJ2-1	CASGLVGVSSYNEQFF	TGTGCTAGTGGTTTGGTCGGGGTCAGCTCCTACAATGAGCAGTTCTTC
TRBV29-1	TRBD2	TRBJ2-1	CSARRPGLAPNEQFF	TGCAGCGCGCGACGCCCGGGACTAGCCCCAAATGAGCAGTTCTTC
TRBV7-6	TRBD2	TRBJ2-7	CASSLAETSGSYEQYF	TGTGCCAGCAGCTTAGCCGAGACTAGCGGCTCCTACGAGCAGTACTTC
TRBV4-1	TRBD1	TRBJ2-4	CASSHPTGDNIQYF	TGCGCCAGCAGCCACCCGACAGGGGACAACATTCAGTACTTC
TRBV5-4	NA	TRBJ1-2	CASSTGGTRWYGYTF	TGTGCCAGCAGCACGGGGGGGACTCGTTGGTATGGCTACACCTTC
TRBV2	NA	TRBJ1-2	CASSEEQGDFGGYTF	TGTGCCAGCAGTGAAGAGCAGGGCGACTTCGGTGGCTACACCTTC
TRBV19	TRBD1	TRBJ2-4	CASIPGSGTGENIQYF	TGTGCCAGTATCCCGGGGAGCGGGACAGGGGAAAACATTCAGTACTTC
TRBV28	NA	TRBJ1-6	CASRDDRSSYNSPLHF	TGTGCCAGCAGAGATGACAGGAGCTCCTATAATTCACCCCTCCACTTT
TRBV5-8	NA	TRBJ1-2	CASSLPTGYYGYTF	TGTGCCAGCAGCTTGCCGACGGGTTACTATGGCTACACCTTC